These 8 T cell receptor beta chains were sequenced from one sample in a study of blood T cell repertoires in COVID-19. Clones were read by immunoSEQ multiplex PCR, and TCRdb kept only the in-frame ones, dropping some. The sample shows over 200,000 clones, 80% to 90% of them seen only once. Sequencing was done on a sample of peripheral blood. Receptors were obtained from a man aged 50-60 years with COVID-19, enrolled during active disease.

V gene TRBV15 combines with J gene TRBJ2-1, with a possible D match to TRBD2 (6 bases). V was cut by 3 bases and J by 4 bases, with 13 bases left in between. The germline V gene has CDR1 LNHNV and CDR2 YYDKDF (reference sequence). The CDR3 is 15 amino acids. The CDR3 is CATSSDGGYYNEQFF. CDR3 nucleotide sequence: TGTGCCACCAGCAGCGACGGGGGTTATTACAATGAGCAGTTCTTC.

In its sample, this clone was seen many times. The chain employs TRBV29-1 and TRBJ1-1; D is possibly TRBD1 (6 bases). Germline V gene lookup returns CDR1 SQVTM and CDR2 ANQGSEA. The CDR3 has 13 residues. Trimming removed 5 bases at V and 1 base at J, with 11 bases between. The CDR3: CSVWDIRNTEAFF. Written as DNA, the CDR3 is TGCAGCGTTTGGGACATCCGGAACACTGAAGCTTTCTTT.

The rearrangement uses TRBV5-8 and TRBJ2-7; 7 bases align to TRBD1. CDR3 size: 12 residues. Germline CDR1 is SGHTS and CDR2 is YDEGEE. V shed 4 bases, J shed 8 bases, and the junction held 6 bases outside the gene matches. The chain's CDR3 is CASSITQGKQYF. CDR3 coding DNA: TGTGCCAGCAGCATTACACAGGGGAAGCAGTACTTC.

V is TRBV5-4 and J is TRBJ1-4, with TRBD1 as a possible D gene (5 bases). Germline V gene sequence: CDR1 SGHNT, CDR2 YYREEE (reference sequence). The CDR3 extends over 15 amino acids. V lost 0 bases, J lost 5 bases, and 11 bases lay in between. The CDR3 DNA reads TGTGCCAGCAGCTTGGGCGGGGGACCAAATGAAAAACTGTTTTTT. It yields the protein CASSLGGGPNEKLFF. Looking up the rest from reference TRBV5-4 and TRBJ1-4 gives the full variable domain: ETGVTQSPTHLIKTRGQQVTLRCSSQSGHNTVSWYQQALGQGPQFIFQYYREEENGRGNFPPRFSGLQFPNYSSELNVNALELDDSALYLCASSLGGGPNEKLFFGSGTQLSVL.

The chain is built from TRBV7-8 and TRBJ2-1, with a tentative D call TRBD2 (5 bases). The CDR3 is 15 amino acids. Per the germline V gene, CDR1 is SGHVS and CDR2 is FQNEAQ. The germline V and J ends were trimmed by 7 bases and 7 bases, with 20 bases remaining between them. CDR3 in amino acids: CASTISRGVGNEQFF. The CDR3 bases are TGTGCCAGCACCATCTCCCGGGGTGTCGGGAATGAGCAGTTCTTC.

This sequence joins TRBV5-1 and TRBJ2-1; 7 bases are a match to TRBD1. CDR3 length: 16 residues. CDR1 is SGHRS, CDR2 YFSETQ, per germline. V shed 4 bases, J shed 0 bases, and the junction held 7 bases outside the gene matches. The CDR3 bases are TGCGCCAGCAGCGCCTACAGGGGTAGCTCCTACAATGAGCAGTTCTTC. Protein product: CASSAYRGSSYNEQFF.

This chain joins TRBV29-1 and TRBJ1-2; 8 bases align to TRBD1. This CDR3 contains 13 residues. In germline, CDR1 is SQVTM, CDR2 ANQGSEA. V lost 3 bases and J lost 5; bases outside the gene matches: 5. Here the CDR3 DNA reads TGCAGCGTTGACCGGACAGGGAGTTATGGCTACACCTTC. It yields the protein CSVDRTGSYGYTF.

The chain employs TRBV19 and TRBJ2-2, with 9 bases fitting TRBD1. V dropped 10 bases and J dropped 4; count of bases not matched to a gene: 7. This CDR3 has 14 amino acids. CDR1 and CDR2 from the germline V gene are LNHDA and SQIVND (reference sequence). In DNA form, the CDR3 reads TGTGCCACCGAGGGACAGGGTCGCACCGGGGAGCTGTTTTTT. Amino acid sequence: CATEGQGRTGELFF.